This is a list of T cell receptor beta chains from one sample in a study of CD8+CD57+ T cells in acquired aplastic anemia. One entry per CDR3 protein results from TCRdb running MiXCR on the reads. The sample contains some 120,000 distinct CDR3 sequences, less than 50% of which appear only once. Sequenced material: sorted CD4+, CD8+, or CD8+CD57+ T cells (not recorded which) from PBMCs. These receptors were taken from a human donor with aplastic anemia. Each CDR3 is given with its conserved first and last residue. A D gene is named only where the DNA matches it firmly. Rows may omit the clone size; those that give it use once, few, many or a size class.

d_call j_call clone_size v_call cdr3_aa cdr3_nt
. TRBJ2-7 few TRBV10-2 CASSVAGEQYF TGCGCCAGCAGTGTAGCTGGCGAGCAGTACTTC
TRBD2 TRBJ2-5 . TRBV15 CATSRVAGGRETQYF TGTGCCACCAGCAGAGTGGCGGGAGGAAGAGAGACCCAGTACTTC
. TRBJ1-6 . TRBV4-3 CAGSQVDMGFLNSPLHF TGCGCCGGCAGCCAAGTAGATATGGGGTTCCTTAATTCACCCCTTCACTTT
. TRBJ1-6 many TRBV7-9 CASRPTAGVSYNSPLHF TGTGCCAGCAGACCGACCGCGGGGGTCTCCTATAATTCACCCCTCCACTTT
. TRBJ2-7 . TRBV7-2 CASGLSTYEQYF TGTGCCAGCGGTTTAAGTACCTACGAGCAGTACTTC
TRBD2 TRBJ2-5 . TRBV20-1 CSGQLAGGRETQYF TGCAGTGGGCAGCTAGCGGGGGGCCGGGAGACCCAGTACTTC
. TRBJ2-2 many TRBV19 CASSPRGRGRTGELFF TGTGCCAGTAGTCCCAGGGGTCGGGGAAGGACCGGGGAGCTGTTTTTT
. TRBJ2-3 . TRBV6-4 CASSQRVGSADTQYF TGTGCCAGCAGCCAACGCGTCGGGTCGGCGGATACGCAGTATTTT
. TRBJ1-2 . TRBV6-1 CASSARPQGYGYTF TGTGCCAGCAGTGCGCGGCCTCAGGGCTATGGCTACACCTTC
. TRBJ1-6 . TRBV20-1 CSARDWQDNSPLHF TGCAGTGCTAGAGATTGGCAGGATAATTCACCCCTCCACTTT
. TRBJ1-5 many TRBV5-6 CASSRRDVVNQPQHF TGTGCCAGCAGCCGCCGGGACGTTGTAAATCAGCCCCAGCATTTT
. TRBJ1-1 . TRBV5-5 CASSLAVTSGATEAFF TGTGCCAGCAGCTTGGCTGTCACGTCGGGGGCCACTGAAGCTTTCTTT
. TRBJ1-6 many TRBV6-1 CASSEAGGGNSPLHF TGTGCCAGCAGTGAAGCGGGGGGTGGTAATTCACCCCTCCACTTT
. TRBJ1-5 . TRBV2 CASAKTDRIEQPQHF TGTGCCAGCGCGAAAACCGACAGGATAGAACAGCCCCAGCATTTT
. TRBJ2-3 many TRBV20-1 CSARGPISRDTQYF TGCAGTGCTAGAGGACCGATAAGTAGAGATACGCAGTATTTT
TRBD2 TRBJ2-5 . TRBV20-1 CSALTSGRQETQYF TGCAGTGCTCTGACTAGCGGGAGACAAGAGACCCAGTACTTC
. TRBJ1-1 many TRBV5-5 CASSLGSSLNTEAFF TGTGCCAGCAGCTTGGGTTCCAGTTTGAACACTGAAGCTTTCTTT
. TRBJ2-6 many TRBV20-1 CSADLGANVLTF TGCAGTGCTGATTTGGGGGCCAACGTCCTGACTTTC
TRBD2 TRBJ2-5 many TRBV28 CASRSGGRETQYF TGTGCCAGCAGGTCGGGGGGGAGGGAGACCCAGTACTTC
TRBD1 TRBJ1-3 . TRBV3-1 CASSQETGFVLSGNTIYF TGTGCCAGCAGCCAAGAGACAGGGTTTGTCCTCTCTGGAAACACCATATATTTT
. TRBJ2-7 few TRBV2 CASKSGSYEQYF TGTGCCAGCAAGTCGGGATCCTACGAGCAGTACTTC
TRBD1 TRBJ1-4 . TRBV2 CANLDRVDEKLFF TGTGCCAACCTGGACAGGGTAGACGAAAAACTGTTTTTT
. TRBJ1-2 . TRBV2 CASRPALNYGYTF TGTGCCAGCAGGCCAGCCCTAAACTATGGCTACACCTTC
. TRBJ2-7 . TRBV9 CASSGRSDF TGTGCCAGCAGCGGCAGATCGGACTTC
. TRBJ2-1 many TRBV24-1 CATSDPGTTSYNEQFF TGTGCCACCAGTGACCCAGGGACCACATCCTACAATGAGCAGTTCTTC
TRBD1 TRBJ1-3 many TRBV11-2 CASSRQGTGNTIYF TGTGCCAGCAGCAGACAGGGAACTGGAAACACCATATATTTT
TRBD2 TRBJ2-7 many TRBV7-9 CASSLRPGLAGVEQYF TGTGCCAGCAGCCTTCGACCGGGACTAGCGGGGGTAGAGCAGTACTTC
TRBD1 TRBJ1-4 many TRBV7-9 CASSQDRGRNEKLFF TGTGCCAGCAGTCAGGACAGGGGGCGGAATGAAAAACTGTTTTTT
TRBD2 TRBJ2-5 many TRBV19 CATSGGAHQETQYF TGTGCCACTAGCGGGGGGGCCCACCAAGAGACCCAGTACTTC
TRBD1 TRBJ1-1 . TRBV20-1 CSARPTDRVDGTEAFF TGCAGTGCTAGACCTACGGACAGGGTTGATGGCACTGAAGCTTTCTTT
TRBD2 TRBJ2-3 many TRBV7-2 CASSLGARGSTDTQYF TGTGCCAGCAGCTTAGGTGCGCGGGGGAGCACAGATACGCAGTATTTT
. TRBJ2-5 . TRBV7-9 CASSRLGETQYF TGTGCCAGCAGCCGCCTTGGGGAGACCCAGTACTTC
. TRBJ1-2 many TRBV6-1 CASRGTEGYTF TGTGCCAGCAGGGGGACGGAGGGCTACACCTTC
TRBD2 TRBJ2-2 . TRBV10-3 CAISEFVAGEAGELFF TGTGCCATCAGTGAGTTCGTAGCGGGGGAAGCCGGGGAGCTGTTTTTT
. TRBJ2-4 few TRBV6-1 CASSTLPRVAKNIQYF TGTGCCAGCAGTACCTTGCCCAGGGTAGCCAAAAACATTCAGTACTTC
. TRBJ1-6 many TRBV4-1 CASSHQPYSPLHF TGCGCCAGCAGCCACCAACCCTATTCACCCCTCCACTTT
TRBD2 TRBJ2-3 few TRBV10-3 CAISSGGDTQYF TGTGCCATCAGTAGCGGGGGTGATACGCAGTATTTT
. TRBJ1-4 . TRBV5-1 CASTTSGATNEKLFF TGCGCCAGCACAACCTCAGGGGCAACTAATGAAAAACTGTTTTTT
. TRBJ2-2 many TRBV7-3 CASGIGTGELFF TGTGCCAGCGGCATAGGGACCGGGGAGCTGTTTTTT
TRBD1 TRBJ1-1 . TRBV5-1 CASSLGDRDSEAFF TGCGCCAGCAGCTTAGGGGACCGGGACAGTGAAGCTTTCTTT
TRBD2 TRBJ2-3 many TRBV9 CASSVDSGGPTDTQYF TGTGCCAGCAGCGTAGATAGCGGGGGCCCCACAGATACGCAGTATTTT
. TRBJ1-2 . TRBV7-9 CASGTYGYTF TGTGCCAGCGGCACGTACGGCTACACCTTC
. TRBJ2-3 . TRBV3-1 CASSQIFASNQPQYF TGTGCCAGCAGCCAAATATTCGCGAGCAATCAGCCCCAGTATTTT
. TRBJ2-7 few TRBV28 CASTLLGERSEQYF TGTGCCAGCACCCTATTGGGGGAAAGGAGCGAGCAGTACTTC
. TRBJ1-2 . TRBV10-3 CAISESAGEISGYAF TGTGCCATCAGTGAGTCGGCAGGGGAGATATCCGGCTACGCCTTC
. TRBJ1-5 many TRBV18 CASSPGSNQPQHF TGTGCCAGCTCACCAGGTAGCAATCAGCCCCAGCATTTT
. TRBJ1-3 once TRBV2 CASSVRLSENTIYF TGTGCCAGCAGTGTACGGTTGTCCGAAAACACCATATATTTT
. TRBJ1-3 few TRBV28 CASSLIGVRDGNTIYF TGTGCCAGCAGTTTAATCGGGGTACGGGATGGAAACACCATATATTTT
TRBD2 TRBJ2-7 many TRBV10-3 CAISAGSGGTYEQYF TGTGCCATCAGTGCTGGAAGCGGGGGGACCTACGAGCAGTACTTC
. TRBJ2-5 many TRBV5-1 CASSPGTDKETQYF TGCGCCAGCAGCCCCGGGACTGACAAAGAGACCCAGTACTTC
TRBD1 TRBJ1-1 many TRBV29-1 CSVGKAQGAEAFF TGCAGCGTTGGTAAGGCCCAGGGGGCGGAAGCTTTCTTT
TRBD2 TRBJ2-3 many TRBV19 CASSSGTSGTSTDTQYF TGTGCCAGTAGTTCAGGGACTAGCGGGACTAGCACAGATACGCAGTATTTT
. TRBJ2-5 . TRBV2 CASSVGGGSIGTQYF TGTGCCAGCAGCGTAGGTGGGGGTTCAATCGGGACCCAGTACTTC
TRBD1 TRBJ2-1 . TRBV15 CATRGRDRANNEQFF TGTGCCACCAGAGGACGGGACAGGGCGAATAATGAGCAGTTCTTC
. TRBJ2-1 many TRBV4-1 CASSQEGGSYNEQFF TGCGCCAGCAGCCAAGAAGGTGGGAGTTACAATGAGCAGTTCTTC
. TRBJ2-7 many TRBV4-3 CASSQAGVGYEQYF TGCGCCAGCAGCCAAGCAGGCGTCGGGTACGAGCAGTACTTC
TRBD1 TRBJ1-1 many TRBV4-2 CASSHALTGGLTEAFF TGTGCCAGCAGCCACGCCCTGACAGGGGGCCTAACTGAAGCTTTCTTT
. TRBJ2-2 . TRBV7-9 CASSTVGELFF TGTGCCAGCAGCACGGTGGGGGAGCTGTTTTTT
TRBD1 TRBJ1-2 few TRBV29-1 CSVAGGDGYTF TGCAGCGTTGCAGGGGGCGATGGCTACACCTTC